This TCR beta chain came from a study of shared clonotypes between healthy human individuals. Across the whole study: Per donor, CD8 memory used one plate, CD8 naive used two, CD4 memory used three and CD4 naive used three. Study findings and constraints: It was the non-shared clonotypes that had lower generation probabilities than clonotypes shared by all four donors.

Germline values: CDR1 LNHDA, CDR2 SQIVND (reference sequence). V was shortened by 10 bases and J by 0 bases, with 21 bases between the two germline ends. This CDR3 region has 16 residues. Each replicate PCR on the sorted subsets used 200 to 250 ng DNA (about 30,000 T cell genomes). Method: immunoSEQ multiplex PCR; TCRdb's copy keeps in-frame clones and lacks some. The sample records over a million clones, under 80% being singletons. Naive CD4+ cells were CD45RA-selected; the remaining cells were memory. As concerns this clone: Its antigen is not known.

The sequenced material came from memory CD4+ T cells sorted from blood. The subset is: CD45RA-negative fraction. This clonotype originated in a man aged 18 to 29 in good health. This chain joins TRBV19 and TRBJ1-1; maybe TRBD1 (6 bases). The DNA of the CDR3 is TGTGCCACCCAAGGATTAGGGGGTTACATGAACACTGAAGCTTTCTTT. Protein sequence: CATQGLGGYMNTEAFF.